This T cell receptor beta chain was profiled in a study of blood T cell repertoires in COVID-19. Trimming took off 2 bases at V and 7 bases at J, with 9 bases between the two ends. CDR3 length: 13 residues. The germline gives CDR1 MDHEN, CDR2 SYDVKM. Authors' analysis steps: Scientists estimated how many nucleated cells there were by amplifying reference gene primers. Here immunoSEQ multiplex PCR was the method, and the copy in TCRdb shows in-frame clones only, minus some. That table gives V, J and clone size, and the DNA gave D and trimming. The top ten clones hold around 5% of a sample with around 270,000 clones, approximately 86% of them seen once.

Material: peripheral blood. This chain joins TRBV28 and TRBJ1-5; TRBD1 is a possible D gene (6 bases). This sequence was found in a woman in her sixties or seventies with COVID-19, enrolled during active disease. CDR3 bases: TGTGCCAGCAGTTTAAGGGACAAACAGCCCCAGCATTTT. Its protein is CASSLRDKQPQHF.